These T cell receptor beta chains were read from a single sample in a study of cytomegalovirus exposure and HLA in healthy donors. TCRdb's copy holds only in-frame clones and misses some; the assay was immunoSEQ multiplex PCR. This table has around 130,000 clones, around 90% appearing once. Sequencing was carried out using PBMCs. The receptors come from a woman in her thirties or forties in good health and CMV-seronegative. Each CDR3 is given with its conserved first and last residue. A D gene is named only where the DNA matches it firmly. Size is omitted from some rows. Given values are once, few, many or a class for expanded clones.

clone size,D gene,V gene,J gene,CDR3 DNA,CDR3 protein
-,-,TRBV5-1,TRBJ2-3,TGCGCCAGCAGCTTGGCCACGGGGAGCACAGATACGCAGTATTTT,CASSLATGSTDTQYF
-,-,TRBV4-1,TRBJ2-7,TGCGCCAGCAGAAAGGCGGGTAACTCCTACGAGCAGTACTTC,CASRKAGNSYEQYF
-,TRBD1,TRBV4-2,TRBJ1-5,TGTGCCAGCAGCCCCCCGCTAAACAGGGGGTCCCAGCATTTT,CASSPPLNRGSQHF
few,TRBD1,TRBV7-9,TRBJ2-5,TGTGCCAGCGAGGGACAGGGGTCCCCATTACCCCAAGAGACCCAGTACTTC,CASEGQGSPLPQETQYF
-,TRBD2,TRBV6-1,TRBJ2-7,TGTGCCAGCCGATTCGACGGGGGGAGCGAGCAGTACTTC,CASRFDGGSEQYF
-,-,TRBV4-2,TRBJ2-1,TGTGCCAGCAGCGAGGAATTTGCTGGTCCCTACAATGAGCAGTTCTTC,CASSEEFAGPYNEQFF
-,-,TRBV5-1,TRBJ2-1,TGCGCCAGCTCCCCGGGAGGGGGCAGCTCCTACAATGAGCAGTTCTTC,CASSPGGGSSYNEQFF
-,-,TRBV7-3,TRBJ2-1,TGTGCCAGCAGCACTTATGCGGGCAATGAGCAGTTCTTC,CASSTYAGNEQFF
-,TRBD2,TRBV5-8,TRBJ2-3,TGTGCCAGCAGCTTGCCAGGCTCGCTAGCGGGAGGGGGAGGGCAGTATTTT,CASSLPGSLAGGGGQYF
-,-,TRBV7-9,TRBJ1-4,TGTGCCAGCAGCTTAATATCCGCAGGTGAAAAACTGTTTTTT,CASSLISAGEKLFF
-,-,TRBV7-8,TRBJ1-1,TGTGCCAGCAGCTTCGGGGTCCCTGAAGCTTTCTTT,CASSFGVPEAFF
once,TRBD1,TRBV7-9,TRBJ1-4,TGTTCCAGCAGCGTACAGGGGACCGATGAAAAACTGTTTTTT,CSSSVQGTDEKLFF
few,TRBD2,TRBV11-3,TRBJ2-7,TGTGCCAGCAGCCCAGGAGTAGCGGGAGGTCCAGAGCAGTACTTC,CASSPGVAGGPEQYF
-,TRBD2,TRBV11-3,TRBJ2-1,TGTGCCAGCAGCACATATAGCGGGAGACTTTCGTCCTACAATGAGCAGTTCTTC,CASSTYSGRLSSYNEQFF
-,-,TRBV10-3,TRBJ1-3,TGTGCCATCAGGAGCCCGGACAGACACGGAAACACCATATATTTT,CAIRSPDRHGNTIYF
-,-,TRBV10-3,TRBJ2-1,TGTGCCACCCAAGATGCTATATTGAATGAGCGGTTCTTC,CATQDAILNERFF
-,TRBD2,TRBV6-5,TRBJ2-7,TGTGCCAGCAGTTCCTACCCTCCGCGGGAGTCCTACGAGCAGTACTTC,CASSSYPPRESYEQYF
-,-,TRBV9,TRBJ1-5,TGTGCCAGCAGCCCCGACGGAGGTCCCACTCAGCCCCAGCATTTT,CASSPDGGPTQPQHF
few,TRBD1,TRBV5-1,TRBJ2-5,TGCGCCAGCAGCTTGGGACCAGGGGGTCAAGAGACCCAGTACTTC,CASSLGPGGQETQYF
-,-,TRBV5-1,TRBJ2-5,TGCGCCAGCAGCTTGGGTAACCAAGAGACCCAGTACTTC,CASSLGNQETQYF
-,-,TRBV6-1,TRBJ2-1,TGTGCCACCTCGGGCTACAATGAGCAGTTCTTC,CATSGYNEQFF
-,-,TRBV6-4,TRBJ2-1,TGTGCCAGCAGTGAGGTCGGTAGCCGATACAATGAGCAGTTCTTC,CASSEVGSRYNEQFF
-,TRBD1,TRBV5-6,TRBJ1-2,TGTGCCAGCAGCAAGTGGACAGGGAAACCCGCTAACTATGGCTACACCTTC,CASSKWTGKPANYGYTF
-,TRBD1,TRBV5-1,TRBJ2-7,TGCGCCAGCAGCTTAGGACAGGGGATCGACGAGCAGTACTTC,CASSLGQGIDEQYF
-,-,TRBV29-1,TRBJ2-1,TGCAGCCTGACGCGGGGCAGCTCCTACAATGAGCAGTTCTTC,CSLTRGSSYNEQFF
-,-,TRBV28,TRBJ1-2,TGTGCCAGCAGTTTTCCTGGGGGGGCCCGATTCGGCTACACCTTC,CASSFPGGARFGYTF
once,TRBD1,TRBV29-1,TRBJ2-7,TGCAGCGTTGAAGGGGTTTGGACAGGGAAAGAGTACGAGCAGTACTTC,CSVEGVWTGKEYEQYF
-,TRBD2,TRBV7-9,TRBJ2-3,TGTGCCAGCAGCTCCTGGACTAGCGGGAGAGATACGCAGTATTTT,CASSSWTSGRDTQYF
-,TRBD1,TRBV6-9,TRBJ1-5,TGTGCCAGCAGGGACAGGAATCAGCCCCAGCATTTT,CASRDRNQPQHF
once,TRBD1,TRBV5-4,TRBJ2-3,TGTGCCAGCAGCTTGGGCAGGGGGCACGGGACAGATACGCAGTATTTT,CASSLGRGHGTDTQYF
-,-,TRBV5-1,TRBJ2-5,TGCGCCAGCAGCTTCTTACAGGGCCTCCAAGAGACCCAGTACTTC,CASSFLQGLQETQYF
-,TRBD2,TRBV18,TRBJ2-2,TGTGCCAGCTCCCCAGCGGGAGAAAACACCGGGGAGCTGTTTTTT,CASSPAGENTGELFF
once,TRBD1,TRBV6-5,TRBJ1-4,TGTGCCAGCAGCTCCGGGACAGGGAATGAAAAACTGTTTTTT,CASSSGTGNEKLFF
-,TRBD1,TRBV5-1,TRBJ2-7,TGCGCCAGCAGCTGGACAGGGGCGGGAGAGCAGTACTTC,CASSWTGAGEQYF
-,-,TRBV5-1,TRBJ1-1,TGCGCCAGCAGCTTTTCTTCAGTGAACACTGAAGCTTTCTTT,CASSFSSVNTEAFF
-,-,TRBV14,TRBJ2-6,TGTGCCAGCAGCCATAGGTCAGGTTCCCTCTCTGGGGCCAACGTCCTGACTTTC,CASSHRSGSLSGANVLTF
few,-,TRBV7-3,TRBJ2-6,TGTGCCAGCAGTCCTACCTACTCTGGGGCCAACGTCCTGACTTTC,CASSPTYSGANVLTF
-,TRBD2,TRBV9,TRBJ2-1,TGTGCCAGCAGCGCAATGGGACTAGCGGATTACAATGAGCAGTTCTTC,CASSAMGLADYNEQFF
-,TRBD1,TRBV4-1,TRBJ2-6,TGCGCCAGCAGCCAAGATGGGGACAGGGTGTTCTCTGGGGCCAACGTCCTGACTTTC,CASSQDGDRVFSGANVLTF
-,-,TRBV7-2,TRBJ2-7,TGTGCCAGCAGCGATGGGACTTCCTACGAGCAGTACTTC,CASSDGTSYEQYF
-,TRBD2,TRBV7-2,TRBJ2-7,TGTGCCAGCAGCCGAGGTCACTCGGGAGGCGAGCAGTACTTC,CASSRGHSGGEQYF
-,-,TRBV20-1,TRBJ2-1,TGCAGTGCCAAACAGGACAATGAGCAGTTCTTC,CSAKQDNEQFF